This T cell receptor (beta chain) was identified during a study of blood T cell repertoires in COVID-19. The CDR3 is 13 residues long. Germline loops: CDR1 SEHNR, CDR2 FQNEAQ (reference sequence). Deletions cut 5 bases from V and 0 bases from J, with 8 bases between. Original data processing: Reference gene primer amplification in the assay estimated nucleated cell counts. The data were produced by immunoSEQ multiplex PCR, yet TCRdb's version contains in-frame clones alone and is incomplete. V and J calls and clone size are copied from that table; D and trimming were computed from the DNA. This sample has approximately 190,000 clones; 80% to 85% occur once, and the top ten carry about 5.7%.

This sequence joins TRBV7-9 and TRBJ2-7; D remains ambiguous. Source material: peripheral blood. The sequence was collected from a woman in her thirties or forties with acute or convalescent COVID-19. In DNA, the CDR3 is TGTGCCAGCAGCCGAGCTAGCTCCTACGAGCAGTACTTC. Protein sequence: CASSRASSYEQYF.